These 32 T cell receptor beta chains share one sample of origin, sequenced in a study of cytomegalovirus exposure and HLA in healthy donors. In the PCR, 60 Vbeta and 13 Jbeta primers were used. The table came from immunoSEQ multiplex PCR; TCRdb's copy has only in-frame clones and leaves some out. This sample has about 130,000 clones, with approximately 80% found just once. The sample taken for sequencing was PBMCs. The receptors derive from a middle-aged woman in good health and CMV-seronegative.

This clone was recorded only once. V usage is TRBV28 and J usage is TRBJ1-2; 7 bases align to TRBD1. The CDR3 runs to 14 residues. In germline, CDR1 is MDHEN, CDR2 SYDVKM. After removal of 6 bases from V and 8 bases from J, the junction contained 12 bases not matched to a gene. The CDR3 protein is CASRPSGGLGGYTF. CDR3 in DNA: TGTGCCAGCAGACCCTCAGGGGGGTTGGGGGGCTACACCTTC.

CDR3 in DNA: TGCGCCAGCAGCTTGCGGGCGGGAGAGAACACCGGGGAGCTGTTTTTT. This gives the protein CASSLRAGENTGELFF. The V and J genes are TRBV5-1 and TRBJ2-2; TRBD2 matches at 7 bases. This CDR3 comprises 16 residues. V lost 1 base and J lost 1; bases outside the gene matches: 4. CDR1 and CDR2 (germline): SGHRS, YFSETQ.

This clone has more than one count but fewer than ten. One end of the junction is discordant with germline, which a read error may explain. This rearrangement joins TRBV10-3 to TRBJ1-1, with D maybe TRBD1 (6 bases). The length of the CDR3 is 13 residues. Germline values: CDR1 ENHRY, CDR2 SYGVKD. The CDR3 DNA sequence: TGTGCCATCAGTGAGTCGCCCCCCACAGGGCGAATCTTT. It is translated as CAISESPPTGRIF.

This clone showed up just a few times. This chain joins TRBV7-8 and TRBJ2-1; 9 bases map to TRBD2. The length of the CDR3 is 17 residues. V lost 3 bases to trimming and J lost 0 bases; unmatched junction nucleotides: 6. CDR1 and CDR2 (germline): SGHVS, FQNEAQ. The CDR3: CASSFPISGSSYNEQFF. CDR3 DNA sequence: TGTGCCAGCAGCTTCCCCATTAGCGGGAGCTCCTACAATGAGCAGTTCTTC. Supplemented by reference TRBV7-8 and TRBJ2-1, the full variable domain reads GAGVSQSPRYKVAKRGQDVALRCDPISGHVSLFWYQQALGQGPEFLTYFQNEAQLDKSGLPSDRFFAERPEGSVSTLKIQRTQQEDSAVYLCASSFPISGSSYNEQFFGPGTRLTVL.

V and J are TRBV27 and TRBJ1-6; 7 bases fit TRBD1. Losses at the gene ends were 3 bases for V and 7 bases for J; bases not matched to a gene: 6. The CDR3 loop spans 15 amino acids. CDR1 and CDR2 from the germline V gene are MNHEY and SMNVEV (reference sequence). The CDR3 coding sequence is TGTGCCAGCAGTTTCTCCGGGACAGCCAATTCACCCCTCCACTTT. It is translated as CASSFSGTANSPLHF.

The rearrangement joins TRBV28 to TRBJ1-1; D is ambiguous. V lost 6 bases and J lost 8, with 10 bases in between. Per germline, CDR1 MDHEN and CDR2 SYDVKM. The CDR3 sequence is 11 residues long. CDR3 coding DNA: TGTGCCAGCAGGTCACATACGGAAGCTTTCTTT. This sequence encodes CASRSHTEAFF.

CDR3 in DNA: TGCGCCAGCAGCCCCGGACTTCCCGGCTACGAGCAGTACTTC. The encoded protein is CASSPGLPGYEQYF. The chain couples TRBV4-3 to TRBJ2-7, with TRBD2 as a possible D gene (5 bases). Germline CDR1 LGHNA, CDR2 YSLEER. V lost 4 bases and J 3 bases, leaving 13 bases between the germline ends. The CDR3 covers 14 residues.

This clone was picked up a small number of times. This chain uses TRBV11-2 with TRBJ1-5; a possible D gene is TRBD1 (6 bases). The CDR3 loop spans 16 amino acids. Per the germline V gene, CDR1 is SGHAT and CDR2 is FQNNGV. Trimming shortened V by 2 bases and J by 2 bases, and 13 bases separated the two germline ends. Written as DNA, the CDR3 is TGTGCCAGCAGCTTAACGGGGGGCGCGCGCAATCAGCCCCAGCATTTT. Translated, it gives CASSLTGGARNQPQHF.

The rearrangement joins TRBV10-3 to TRBJ2-7, with 11 bases aligning to TRBD2. The V gene's germline CDR1 is ENHRY and CDR2 SYGVKD. This CDR3 spans 17 amino acids. The V gene end was trimmed by 4 bases and the J gene end by 1 base; junction bases not matched to a gene: 9. DNA of the CDR3: TGTGCCATCAGTGCCGCCCCCGGGACTAGCGGTTCCTACGAGCAGTACTTC. The encoded protein is CAISAAPGTSGSYEQYF.

In this sample, this clone turned up once. The V call is TRBV15, the J call TRBJ2-5; 7 bases align to TRBD2. Per germline, CDR1 LNHNV and CDR2 YYDKDF (reference sequence). Trimming cost V 0 bases and J 0 bases; bases outside gene matches: 7. The CDR3 is 17 residues long. DNA of the CDR3: TGTGCCACCAGCAGAGATAGCGGACTAGTGTACCAAGAGACCCAGTACTTC. Translated, it gives CATSRDSGLVYQETQYF. The full variable domain, rest sourced from reference TRBV15 and TRBJ2-5, is DAMVIQNPRYQVTQFGKPVTLSCSQTLNHNVMYWYQQKSSQAPKLLFHYYDKDFNNEADTPDNFQSRRPNTSFCFLDIRSPGLGDTAMYLCATSRDSGLVYQETQYFGPGTRLLVL.

The rearrangement links TRBV5-1 to TRBJ2-1, with 7 positions matching TRBD2. V was pared by 4 bases and J by 1 base, with 11 bases of the junction left unmatched. Germline lookup yields CDR1 SGHRS and CDR2 YFSETQ. The CDR3 loop spans 17 amino acids. CDR3 nucleotides: TGCGCCAGCAGCGATCTTTGGGAGGGCCCTTCCTACAATGAGCAGTTCTTC. Protein: CASSDLWEGPSYNEQFF.

The V and J genes are TRBV29-1 and TRBJ1-5, with D perhaps TRBD1 (6 bases). Trimming removed 6 bases at V and 5 bases at J, with 14 bases between. The CDR3 is 13 residues long. CDR1 SQVTM and CDR2 ANQGSEA come from the germline V gene. The CDR3 loop is CSVGEGGYQPQHF. The CDR3 nucleotides are TGCAGCGTCGGCGAAGGGGGATATCAGCCCCAGCATTTT.

The chain combines TRBV4-1 with TRBJ1-5; tentative D call: TRBD1 (6 bases). Germline values: CDR1 MGHRA, CDR2 YSYEKL. This CDR3 is built from 16 residues. The ends were cut back, 3 bases at V and 1 base at J, with 13 bases in the middle. The CDR3 DNA follows: TGCGCCAGCAGCCATGACGAGGGACAAAGCAATCAGCCCCAGCATTTT. Translating it yields CASSHDEGQSNQPQHF.

The V and J genes are TRBV29-1 and TRBJ2-7; D possibly corresponds to TRBD2 (5 bases). With 4 bases removed from V and 0 bases from J, the gap between germline ends came to 10 bases. This CDR3 has 13 residues. The germline gives CDR1 SQVTM, CDR2 ANQGSEA. The CDR3 loop reads CSVGIANSYEQYF. The CDR3 DNA sequence: TGCAGCGTTGGGATAGCGAACTCCTACGAGCAGTACTTC.

The chain is built from TRBV11-2 and TRBJ1-1; D call uncertain. Germline-derived CDR1 and CDR2 are SGHAT and FQNNGV. Trimming cost V 0 bases and J 4 bases, with 9 bases left between them. The CDR3 is 14 amino acids. As DNA, the CDR3 is TGTGCCAGCAGCTTAGACCGACAAACCACTGAAGCTTTCTTT. Amino acids: CASSLDRQTTEAFF.

The gene calls are TRBV4-2 and TRBJ2-5, with TRBD2 matching over 12 bases. The better agreement between TRBJ2-7 and the DNA end casts doubt on the J call. The V gene's germline CDR1 is LGHNA and CDR2 YNFKEQ. The CDR3 sequence is 15 residues long. As DNA, the CDR3 is TGTGCCAGCAGCCCGAGACTAGCGGGAGCCTACGAGCAGTACTTC. Translating gives CASSPRLAGAYEQYF.

The chain combines TRBV4-3 with TRBJ1-6, with D perhaps matching TRBD1 (5 bases). There are 16 residues in the CDR3. Trimming shortened V by 2 bases and J by 10 bases, and 18 bases separated the two germline ends. CDR1 and CDR2 from the germline V gene are LGHNA and YSLEER. The CDR3 coding sequence is TGCGCCAGCAGCCAAAATCTCGGGGTGGGGGGGTCACCCCTCCACTTT. Amino acid sequence: CASSQNLGVGGSPLHF.

The V and J genes are TRBV6-1 and TRBJ2-7; 7 nucleotides match TRBD1. CDR1 and CDR2 from the germline V gene are MNHNS and SASEGT. The V gene end was trimmed by 7 bases and the J gene end by 0 bases; junction bases not matched to a gene: 9. The CDR3 contains 15 residues. CDR3: CASTPVTGSSYEQYF. The CDR3 DNA is TGTGCCAGCACCCCCGTGACAGGGAGCTCCTACGAGCAGTACTTC.

The chain recombines TRBV18 with TRBJ2-7, with D tentatively TRBD1 (6 bases). Germline V gene sequence: CDR1 KGHSH, CDR2 LQKENI. The germline V and J ends were trimmed by 1 base and 5 bases, with 9 bases remaining between them. The CDR3 loop spans 13 amino acids. The CDR3 protein is CASSPHRDHEQYF. The DNA for the CDR3 is TGTGCCAGCTCACCACACAGGGACCACGAGCAGTACTTC. Combining the CDR3 with reference TRBV18 and TRBJ2-7 gives the whole variable domain NAGVMQNPRHLVRRRGQEARLRCSPMKGHSHVYWYRQLPEEGLKFMVYLQKENIIDESGMPKERFSAEFPKEGPSILRIQQVVRGDSAAYFCASSPHRDHEQYFGPGTRLTVT.

This chain uses TRBV6-6 with TRBJ1-2; D may be TRBD1 (6 bases). V was clipped by 2 bases and J by 3 bases, with 13 bases between them. The CDR3 runs to 15 residues. Germline V lookup: CDR1 MNHNY, CDR2 SVGAGI (reference sequence). CDR3 DNA sequence: TGTGCCAGCAGTTACCCAACAGGGTCCCACTATGGCTACACCTTC. Amino acids: CASSYPTGSHYGYTF.

CDR3 nucleotides: TGTGCCAGCTCCGGGGGAAGTCCAGAGACCCAGTACTTC. This translates into CASSGGSPETQYF. This rearrangement joins TRBV25-1 to TRBJ2-5; a weak D match, TRBD2 (6 bases). V was cut by 8 bases and J by 4 bases, with 14 bases left in between. Germline V lookup: CDR1 MGHDK, CDR2 SYGVNS. This CDR3 is 13 amino acids long.

This clone was recorded many times. This rearrangement joins TRBV5-6 to TRBJ2-3; 8 bases fit TRBD1. V shed 4 bases and J 4 bases; nucleotides not matched to a gene: 2. Germline V gene lookup returns CDR1 SGHDT and CDR2 YYEEEE. The CDR3 is 13 residues long. The CDR3 sequence is CASSIQGADTQYF. CDR3 in DNA: TGTGCCAGCAGCATACAGGGGGCAGATACGCAGTATTTT.

The CDR3 nucleotides are TGTGCCAGCAGTGAAGGCAGGGCCCGCACTGAAGCTTTCTTT. This encodes CASSEGRARTEAFF. The genes are TRBV2 and TRBJ1-1; tentatively, D is TRBD1 (5 bases). The V and J ends lost 1 base and 4 bases respectively, with 10 bases between them. The CDR3 extends over 14 amino acids. Germline CDR1 and CDR2: SNHLY and FYNNEI.

This chain links TRBV4-1 with TRBJ2-7, with 7 bases lining up with TRBD2. CDR3 length equals 18 residues. V shed 4 bases, J shed 3 bases, and the junction held 18 bases outside the gene matches. CDR1 is MGHRA, CDR2 YSYEKL, per germline. The CDR3 DNA reads TGCGCCAGCAGCCGAAAAACGGGGGGATGGGGAGATGACTACGAGCAGTACTTC. Encoded protein: CASSRKTGGWGDDYEQYF.

The chain is built from TRBV7-6 and TRBJ2-5, with D possibly TRBD2 on 5 matching bases. The germline V and J ends were trimmed by 2 bases and 5 bases, with 9 bases remaining between them. Germline V lookup: CDR1 SGHVS, CDR2 FNYEAQ. The CDR3 sequence is 13 residues long. The CDR3 DNA follows: TGTGCCAGCAGCTTACTGAGCGGTGAGACCCAGTACTTC. Its protein product is CASSLLSGETQYF.

The V gene is TRBV28, the J gene TRBJ1-1; D ambiguous. V was cut by 7 bases and J by 5 bases, with 17 bases left in between. Germline-derived CDR1 and CDR2 are MDHEN and SYDVKM. This CDR3 comprises 14 residues. The CDR3 DNA reads as TGTGCCAGCACCCCAGGTGGAGGGAGAACTGAAGCTTTCTTT. This translates into CASTPGGGRTEAFF.

This clone came up once. V and J are TRBV28 and TRBJ2-3; the D gene is possibly TRBD2 (6 bases). The germline V gene has CDR1 MDHEN and CDR2 SYDVKM. The CDR3 spans 15 residues. The V end lost 2 bases, the J end lost 5 bases, and 14 bases lay between the germline ends. CDR3 in DNA: TGTGCCAGCAGTTTAGACCTATCCGGGAGAGATACGCAGTATTTT. Its protein is CASSLDLSGRDTQYF.

For the CDR3, the DNA is TGCGCCAGCAGCCAAGTGAGGACAGGGGGCGTAGATACGCAGTATTTT. It codes for CASSQVRTGGVDTQYF. This chain uses TRBV4-1 with TRBJ2-3; 11 positions match TRBD1. V gave up 1 base and J gave up 5 bases; unmatched junction bases: 5. The CDR3 has 16 amino acids. Germline values: CDR1 MGHRA, CDR2 YSYEKL.

This clone was counted between two and nine times. This sample also contains other DNA sequences that code for the same CDR3. The chain couples TRBV28 to TRBJ1-1; 8 bases align to TRBD1. CDR1 is MDHEN, CDR2 SYDVKM, per germline. V gave up 4 bases and J gave up 5 bases; unmatched junction bases: 3. The CDR3 length is 13 residues. CDR3 region: CASSSGGGTEAFF. CDR3 bases: TGTGCCAGCAGTTCAGGGGGCGGTACTGAAGCTTTCTTT.

This chain connects TRBV28 to TRBJ2-4, with 7 bases fitting TRBD2. J was trimmed by 6 bases and V by 10 bases; bases with no gene match: 9. The CDR3 length is 13 residues. Germline CDR1 MDHEN, CDR2 SYDVKM. CDR3 residues: CATYPGGGNIQYF. CDR3 DNA sequence: TGTGCCACCTACCCGGGGGGAGGAAACATTCAGTACTTC.

CDR3 amino acids: CATSRDLAGELFF. The DNA of the CDR3 is TGTGCCACCAGCAGAGATCTTGCCGGGGAGCTGTTTTTT. The chain carries TRBV15 and TRBJ2-2, with D uncertain. This CDR3 is 13 amino acids long. The germline gives CDR1 LNHNV, CDR2 YYDKDF (reference sequence). Trimming removed 0 bases at V and 6 bases at J, with 5 bases between.

V usage is TRBV7-2 and J usage is TRBJ1-2, with TRBD1 matching 8 bases. V trimming: 2 bases; J trimming: 6 bases; junction bases outside the gene matches: 8. Germline CDR1 SGHTA, CDR2 FQGNSA. CDR3 size: 15 residues. CDR3: CASSLPSGGKDGYTF. The CDR3 DNA is TGTGCCAGCAGCTTACCTTCAGGGGGCAAGGATGGCTACACCTTC.